The 11 T cell receptor beta chains in this list originate from one sample, sequenced in a study of OX40 agonist ivuxolimab in advanced cancers. Here immunoSEQ multiplex PCR was the method, and the copy in TCRdb shows in-frame clones only, minus some. The data contain about 46,000 clones, 82% of them singletons. Sample: CD4+ or CD8+ T cells sorted from blood, taken in a trial of the OX40 agonist ivuxolimab. These TCRs come from an adult with an advanced solid tumor such as melanoma, head and neck, liver or kidney cancer.

The chain joins TRBV29-1 to TRBJ2-7; D remains unclear. CDR3 length equals 12 residues. CDR1 SQVTM and CDR2 ANQGSEA come from the germline V gene. The V gene lost 6 bases and the J gene lost 6 bases, with 15 bases spanning the gap. This CDR3 reads CSVRPDSFEQYF. The CDR3 region has the DNA TGCAGCGTCCGACCTGACTCATTCGAGCAGTACTTC.

The chain combines TRBV20-1 with TRBJ2-5; D not certain. The CDR3 loop spans 10 amino acids. Germline CDR1 and CDR2: DFQATT and SNEGSKA (reference sequence). Trimming removed 6 bases from V and 2 bases from J, with 4 bases in between. In DNA, the CDR3 is TGCAGTGCCCAACAAGAGACCCAGTACTTC. Protein: CSAQQETQYF.

Comments on this clone: The junction and the germline gene differ at one end; a read error may be behind it. At the DNA level, this CDR3 is encoded by other sequences in the same sample as well. This chain uses TRBV20-1 with TRBJ1-1; TRBD1 is a possible D gene (6 bases). Germline-derived CDR1 and CDR2 are DFQATT and SNEGSKA (reference sequence). The CDR3 is 11 amino acids. In nucleotides, the CDR3 is TGCAGCTGGGAGGGGGACACTGAGGCTTTCTTT. Protein product: CSWEGDTEAFF.

The chain recombines TRBV10-3 with TRBJ2-1; no clear D gene. Germline lookup yields CDR1 ENHRY and CDR2 SYGVKD. The CDR3 runs to 16 residues. V lost 4 bases and J 6 bases, leaving 19 bases between the germline ends. The CDR3 is CAISGGLGEMVNEQFF. CDR3 coding DNA: TGTGCCATCAGTGGTGGGCTAGGAGAGATGGTCAATGAGCAGTTCTTC.

The chain is built from TRBV5-5 and TRBJ2-1; 7 bases are shared with TRBD1. Germline V gives CDR1 SGHKS, CDR2 YYEKEE (reference sequence). The CDR3 has 16 residues. Trimming removed 0 bases from V and 7 bases from J; junction bases left unmatched: 10. For the CDR3, the DNA is TGTGCCAGCAGCTTGGAGACAGGGACCTCGGGGAATGAGCAGTTCTTC. This codes for CASSLETGTSGNEQFF.

The genes are TRBV5-5 and TRBJ1-2; D may be TRBD1 (5 bases). This CDR3 is 17 amino acids long. Germline CDR1 and CDR2: SGHKS and YYEKEE (reference sequence). The germline V and J ends were trimmed by 4 bases and 9 bases, with 28 bases remaining between them. In nucleotides, the CDR3 is TGTGCCAGCAGCCCCCGGGACCCAGAGGGGATATATATAAGCTACACCTTC. Protein: CASSPRDPEGIYISYTF.

This rearrangement joins TRBV10-3 to TRBJ2-4, with unresolved D. Germline V gene data show CDR1 as ENHRY and CDR2 as SYGVKD. The CDR3 length is 11 residues. V was shortened by 8 bases and J by 6 bases, with 8 bases between the two germline ends. CDR3: CAISGGNIQYF. CDR3 nucleotides: TGTGCCATCTCGGGTGGAAACATTCAGTACTTC.

The rearrangement uses TRBV30 and TRBJ2-5; 7 bases match TRBD1. The trim removed 2 bases at V and 4 bases at J, leaving 10 bases unmatched. The CDR3 is 15 residues long. Germline CDR1 and CDR2: GTSNPN and SVGIG (reference sequence). CDR3 sequence: CAWSRGQRVGETQYF. In nucleotides, the CDR3 is TGTGCCTGGAGTAGGGGGCAGAGGGTTGGAGAGACCCAGTACTTC. Supplemented by reference TRBV30 and TRBJ2-5, the full variable domain reads SQTIHQWPATLVQPVGSPLSLECTVEGTSNPNLYWYRQAAGRGLQLLFYSVGIGQISSEVPQNLSASRPQDRQFILSSKKLLLSDSGFYLCAWSRGQRVGETQYFGPGTRLLVL.

The rearrangement joins TRBV5-4 to TRBJ2-7; the D is unclear. The CDR3 covers 14 residues. Per germline, CDR1 SGHNT and CDR2 YYREEE (reference sequence). Trimming removed 2 bases at V and 6 bases at J, with 15 bases between. The CDR3 region is CASSFGRVVLEQYF. As DNA, the CDR3 is TGTGCCAGCAGCTTTGGACGGGTAGTCCTCGAGCAGTACTTC.

The genes are TRBV7-9 and TRBJ2-7; D perhaps matches TRBD2 (5 bases). Germline CDR1 SEHNR, CDR2 FQNEAQ (reference sequence). The CDR3 spans 12 residues. V lost 1 base and J lost 6, with 7 bases in between. CDR3 protein: CASSLVLGEQYF. The CDR3 DNA is TGTGCCAGCAGCTTAGTACTAGGCGAGCAGTACTTC.

Notes on this clone: The same CDR3 can be traced to other DNA sequences in this sample. V is TRBV28 and J is TRBJ1-2; D not resolved. The length of the CDR3 is 11 residues. The germline CDR1 and CDR2 sequences are MDHEN and SYDVKM. V was shortened by 1 base and J by 5 bases, with 2 bases between the two germline ends. CDR3 DNA sequence: TGTGCCAGCAGTTTATCTTATGGCTACACCTTC. Residues: CASSLSYGYTF.